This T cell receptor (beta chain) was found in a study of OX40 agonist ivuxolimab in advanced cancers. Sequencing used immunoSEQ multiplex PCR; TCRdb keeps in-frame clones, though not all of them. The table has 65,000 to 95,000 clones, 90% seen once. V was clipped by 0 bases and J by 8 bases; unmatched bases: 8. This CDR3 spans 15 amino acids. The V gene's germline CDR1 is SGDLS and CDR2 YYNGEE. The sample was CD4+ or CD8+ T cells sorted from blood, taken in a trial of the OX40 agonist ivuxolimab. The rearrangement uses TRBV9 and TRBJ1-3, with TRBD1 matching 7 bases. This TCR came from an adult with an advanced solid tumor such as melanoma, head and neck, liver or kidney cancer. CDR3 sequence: CASSVASRGLDTIYF. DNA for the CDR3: TGTGCCAGCAGCGTAGCTAGTAGGGGGCTGGACACCATATATTTT.